This TCR beta chain derives from a study of tumor-infiltrating lymphocytes in primary liver carcinoma. About the research overall: Patients, male and female, were 30 to 69 years old. Productive TCRbeta reads per sample were roughly 3.5 to 7.13 million, not differing by tissue.

Starting material for RNA and DNA co-extraction consisted of about 20-30 mg of unsorted bulk tissue. Subjects presented with primary liver carcinoma managed by surgical resection. No patient had received treatment, and all had chronic HBV infection. The input was approximately 500 ng total RNA; TCR beta cDNA was made from it with a constant-region primer. Construction of TCR beta libraries relied on three successive nested multiplex PCR rounds employing slightly modified ARM-PCR. TCRdb re-derived calls from the multiplex PCR reads in MiXCR, one entry per CDR3 protein. The sample shows around 88,000 distinct CDR3 sequences, about 73% of them seen only once. The source material was tumor-adjacent normal liver tissue. The clonotype comes from a man aged 35-49 years with primary liver carcinoma and hepatitis B virus infection.

The CDR3 coding sequence is TGCGCCAGCAGCTTGGCTCCAGGTTTGGATGGAAATGAGCAGTTCTTC. Translation gives CASSLAPGLDGNEQFF. The chain uses TRBV5-1 and TRBJ2-1; unclear D gene. Germline loops: CDR1 SGHRS, CDR2 YFSETQ. The CDR3 is made up of 16 amino acids. V lost 0 bases, J lost 7 bases, and 17 bases lay in between. The whole variable domain, remainder taken from reference TRBV5-1 and TRBJ2-1, is KAGVTQTPRYLIKTRGQQVTLSCSPISGHRSVSWYQQTPGQGLQFLFEYFSETQRNKGNFPGRFSGRQFSNSRSEMNVSTLELGDSALYLCASSLAPGLDGNEQFFGPGTRLTVL.